These T cell receptor beta chains were read from a single sample in a study of T cells in localized non-small cell lung cancer. Sequencing was performed with immunoSEQ multiplex PCR; in TCRdb, only in-frame clones are kept and a portion is missing. Of roughly 72,000 clones listed, roughly nine tenths are singletons. The specimen comprised peripheral blood, sampled before any cancer treatment. The origin of the receptors is a male donor aged 60 or older with stage III squamous cell lung carcinoma. Each CDR3 is given with its conserved first and last residue.

v_call	j_call	cdr3_aa
TRBV15	TRBJ2-6	CATSPQKAAGANVLTF
TRBV7-7	TRBJ2-5	CASSFGGGRETQYF
TRBV7-2	TRBJ1-2	CASSPRGQGYGYTF
TRBV5-1	TRBJ2-3	CASSLAGTSTDTQYF
TRBV6-5	TRBJ1-3	CASSPPGTKGNTIYF
TRBV5-4	TRBJ1-3	CASSLEAGRGNTIYF
TRBV5-1	TRBJ1-6	CASSLDGQVYNSPLHF
TRBV5-1	TRBJ1-1	CASSLPGLLNTEAFF
TRBV5-1	TRBJ1-4	CASSLSSATNEKLFF
TRBV18	TRBJ2-6	CASSGPGDPSSGANVLTF
TRBV30	TRBJ1-6	CAWSVAGANQNSPLHF
TRBV11-2	TRBJ2-5	CASSLGAEQETQYF
TRBV19	TRBJ1-6	CASSIAGGENSPLHF
TRBV15	TRBJ1-6	CATSRDNWGNSPLHF